Following are 32 T cell receptor beta chains from one sample sequenced in a study of patients and donors after allogeneic stem cell transplantation. TCRdb processed the RT-PCR reads anew with MiXCR; each CDR3 protein has one entry. This table has around 200,000 distinct CDR3 sequences, 35% to 45% appearing once. Sequenced: blood, either unsorted or a sorted T cell fraction (not recorded which). The receptor set was obtained from a human donor who was either an allogeneic HSCT recipient or a stem cell or donor lymphocyte infusion donor (not recorded which). It is not recorded whose cells these are; they may come from a transplant donor.

The V gene is TRBV5-6, the J gene TRBJ1-2; TRBD1 is a possible D gene (5 bases). CDR1 is SGHDT and CDR2 is YYEEEE in the germline V gene. The CDR3 has 13 amino acids. Trimming removed 4 bases at V and 8 bases at J, with 15 bases between. CDR3 bases: TGTGCCAGCAGCCTGTACGGGGGAGGCGGCTACACCTTC. Its protein is CASSLYGGGGYTF.

Only a few counts were recorded for this clonotype. V is TRBV20-1 and J is TRBJ1-5; perhaps TRBD1 as D (6 bases). V lost 0 bases and J lost 5, with 17 bases in between. Germline-derived CDR1 and CDR2 are DFQATT and SNEGSKA (reference sequence). This CDR3 region has 16 residues. The CDR3 DNA is TGCAGTGCTAGAGATTGGGACAAGCTAGCCCATCAGCCCCAGCATTTT. This sequence encodes CSARDWDKLAHQPQHF.

This sequence joins TRBV18 and TRBJ2-2; 7 bases fit TRBD1. V lost 5 bases and J lost 3; bases outside the gene matches: 6. Germline V gene data show CDR1 as KGHSH and CDR2 as LQKENI. This CDR3 spans 15 amino acids. The CDR3 DNA reads as TGTGCCAGCTCATCACAGGGGTACTACACCGGGGAGCTGTTTTTT. Its protein is CASSSQGYYTGELFF. The complete variable domain, with remaining parts taken from reference TRBV18 and TRBJ2-2, reads NAGVMQNPRHLVRRRGQEARLRCSPMKGHSHVYWYRQLPEEGLKFMVYLQKENIIDESGMPKERFSAEFPKEGPSILRIQQVVRGDSAAYFCASSSQGYYTGELFFGEGSRLTVL.

V usage is TRBV4-2 and J usage is TRBJ2-7, with no clear D. Looked up from germline, CDR1 is LGHNA and CDR2 is YNFKEQ. This CDR3 is 12 amino acids long. Deletions cut 0 bases from V and 3 bases from J, with 3 bases between. The CDR3 loop is CASSQDGYEQYF. As DNA, the CDR3 is TGTGCCAGCAGCCAAGACGGCTACGAGCAGTACTTC.

This clonotype was recorded a few times. The CDR3, as DNA: TGTGCCAGCAGCGTAGACGCTGTCGGGGACTATGGCTACACCTTC. Protein product: CASSVDAVGDYGYTF. This chain uses TRBV9 with TRBJ1-2; D remains unclear. The CDR3 contains 15 residues. V was shortened by 0 bases and J by 3 bases, with 12 bases between the two germline ends. Per germline, CDR1 SGDLS and CDR2 YYNGEE.

V usage is TRBV4-2 and J usage is TRBJ2-7; 10 positions match TRBD2. CDR3 length: 16 residues. CDR1 is LGHNA, CDR2 YNFKEQ, per germline. V shed 0 bases and J 1 base; nucleotides not matched to a gene: 3. In DNA, the CDR3 is TGTGCCAGCAGCCAAGATGCTAGCGGGGGTTCCTACGAGCAGTACTTC. Its protein product is CASSQDASGGSYEQYF.

This clonotype came up a few times. This chain joins TRBV19 and TRBJ1-1; 9 bases are a match to TRBD1. Germline-derived CDR1 and CDR2 are LNHDA and SQIVND (reference sequence). V gave up 5 bases and J gave up 8 bases; unmatched junction bases: 6. The CDR3 runs to 13 residues. The CDR3 sequence: CASSYYRGLEAFF. Written as DNA, the CDR3 is TGTGCCAGTAGTTACTACAGGGGGCTAGAAGCTTTCTTT.

V gene TRBV6-1 combines with J gene TRBJ1-2; D remains ambiguous. Germline assignment: CDR1 MNHNS and CDR2 SASEGT. The CDR3 is made up of 15 amino acids. Trimming left V 0 bases short and J 4 bases short, with 12 bases between. For the CDR3, the DNA is TGTGCCAGCAGTGAAGCGACCGGGTTATCCTATGGCTACACCTTC. As protein: CASSEATGLSYGYTF.

The genes are TRBV19 and TRBJ1-6, with D possibly matching TRBD1 (6 bases). The length of the CDR3 is 14 residues. The V end lost 3 bases, the J end lost 8 bases, and 11 bases lay between the germline ends. CDR1 is LNHDA and CDR2 is SQIVND in the germline V gene (reference sequence). The CDR3 DNA is TGTGCCAGTAGTATCTACAGGGTGGATTCACCCCTCCACTTT. Translated, it gives CASSIYRVDSPLHF.

This rearrangement joins TRBV29-1 to TRBJ2-7; TRBD1 matches 9 bases. The germline V gene encodes CDR1 SQVTM and CDR2 ANQGSEA. CDR3 size: 15 residues. J was trimmed by 5 bases and V by 3 bases; bases with no gene match: 11. The CDR3 DNA reads TGCAGCGTTGATCTCCTTTATGGGACAGGGAACGAGCAGTACTTC. It encodes CSVDLLYGTGNEQYF.

The count of this clonotype is one. The genes are TRBV20-1 and TRBJ1-2; D unresolved. Between the trimmed V and J ends, which lost 4 bases and 4 bases, there was a span of 10 bases. Per germline, CDR1 DFQATT and CDR2 SNEGSKA (reference sequence). The CDR3 is made up of 12 amino acids. This CDR3 is CSAIAGFYGYTF. In DNA, the CDR3 is TGCAGTGCTATCGCCGGGTTCTATGGCTACACCTTC.

This clonotype has more than one count but fewer than ten. The gene calls are TRBV4-1 and TRBJ2-7; the D gene is possibly TRBD1 (5 bases). The CDR3 is 15 residues long. V was pared by 0 bases and J by 0 bases, with 9 bases between. The V gene's germline CDR1 is MGHRA and CDR2 YSYEKL. The CDR3 bases are TGCGCCAGCAGCCAAGAGGTCAGGGACTCCTACGAGCAGTACTTC. Amino acids: CASSQEVRDSYEQYF.

The chain couples TRBV12-3 or TRBV12-4 to TRBJ1-2; D gene unclear. Trimming removed 2 bases at V and 1 base at J, with 5 bases between. CDR3 length equals 13 residues. The chain's CDR3 is CASSLRVNYGYTF. The CDR3 DNA reads as TGTGCCAGCAGTTTAAGAGTTAACTATGGCTACACCTTC.

This clonotype was observed a few times. The chain carries TRBV20-1 and TRBJ1-1, with a weak D call TRBD1 (6 bases). There are 14 residues in the CDR3. Trimming removed 3 bases at V and 1 base at J, with 12 bases between. From germline, CDR1 is DFQATT and CDR2 SNEGSKA (reference sequence). CDR3 nucleotides: TGCAGTGCTAGGGTCGGGGGGGCGAACACTGAAGCTTTCTTT. It specifies CSARVGGANTEAFF.

In this sample, this clonotype turned up a few times. The rearrangement links TRBV5-1 to TRBJ2-2; D ambiguous. Germline V lookup: CDR1 SGHRS, CDR2 YFSETQ. This CDR3 has 13 residues. Between the trimmed V and J ends, which lost 0 bases and 6 bases, there was a span of 6 bases. The CDR3 loop reads CASSLGQSGELFF. The CDR3 DNA reads TGCGCCAGCAGCTTGGGGCAGTCCGGGGAGCTGTTTTTT.

The chain has TRBV20-1 and TRBJ1-1; unclear D gene. V lost 6 bases, J lost 0 bases, and 11 bases lay in between. The germline gives CDR1 DFQATT, CDR2 SNEGSKA (reference sequence). The length of the CDR3 is 13 residues. The CDR3 nucleotides read TGCAGTGCCCTACAGCCGGTGAACACTGAAGCTTTCTTT. Its protein is CSALQPVNTEAFF.

This clonotype occurred a few times. This sequence joins TRBV12-3 or TRBV12-4 and TRBJ2-5; no definite D call. CDR3 length: 13 amino acids. Trimming pared 4 bases from V and 2 bases from J, leaving 8 bases between. The CDR3 region is CASSYQPQETQYF. The DNA for the CDR3 is TGTGCCAGCAGTTACCAGCCACAAGAGACCCAGTACTTC.

The gene calls are TRBV6-6 and TRBJ2-7; 9 nucleotides agree with TRBD1. Germline V lookup: CDR1 MNHNY, CDR2 SVGAGI (reference sequence). This CDR3 comprises 14 residues. With 6 bases clipped from V and 4 bases from J, the junction kept 7 bases outside the gene matches. The CDR3 protein is CASRTTDRGYEQYF. The CDR3 DNA is TGTGCCAGCAGGACCACCGACAGGGGGTACGAGCAGTACTTC.

The rearrangement links TRBV28 to TRBJ2-1; possibly TRBD1 for D (6 bases). The germline CDR1 and CDR2 sequences are MDHEN and SYDVKM. This CDR3 has 14 residues. The germline V and J ends were trimmed by 2 bases and 7 bases, with 12 bases remaining between them. Written as DNA, the CDR3 is TGTGCCAGCAGTTTAGGACAGTCGGGGAATGAGCAGTTCTTC. This encodes CASSLGQSGNEQFF. Looking up the rest from reference TRBV28 and TRBJ2-1 gives the full variable domain: DVKVTQSSRYLVKRTGEKVFLECVQDMDHENMFWYRQDPGLGLRLIYFSYDVKMKEKGDIPEGYSVSREKKERFSLILESASTNQTSMYLCASSLGQSGNEQFFGPGTRLTVL.

This sequence joins TRBV5-1 and TRBJ1-2; D is uncertain. V dropped 0 bases and J dropped 4 bases, with 16 bases sitting between them. Germline assignment: CDR1 SGHRS and CDR2 YFSETQ. This CDR3 has 16 amino acids. CDR3 in amino acids: CASSLAGPRDGYGYTF. As DNA, the CDR3 is TGCGCCAGCAGCTTGGCCGGGCCAAGGGATGGCTATGGCTACACCTTC. Full variable domain (missing parts from reference TRBV5-1 and TRBJ1-2): KAGVTQTPRYLIKTRGQQVTLSCSPISGHRSVSWYQQTPGQGLQFLFEYFSETQRNKGNFPGRFSGRQFSNSRSEMNVSTLELGDSALYLCASSLAGPRDGYGYTFGSGTRLTVV.

The rearrangement joins TRBV28 to TRBJ2-7; 7 bases line up with TRBD1. The ends lost 8 bases at V and 1 base at J; junction bases unmatched: 5. Germline CDR1 MDHEN, CDR2 SYDVKM. The CDR3 covers 13 residues. CDR3 sequence reads: CASHGTESYEQYF. The CDR3 DNA reads as TGTGCCAGCCATGGGACAGAGTCCTACGAGCAGTACTTC.

The rearrangement links TRBV5-5 to TRBJ1-2; no reliable D call. This CDR3 is 14 amino acids long. The V gene's germline CDR1 is SGHKS and CDR2 YYEKEE (reference sequence). Trimming removed 2 bases at V and 0 bases at J, with 8 bases between. The CDR3 coding sequence is TGTGCCAGCAGCTTCGGGTATTCTAACTATGGCTACACCTTC. This gives the protein CASSFGYSNYGYTF.

V and J are TRBV7-2 and TRBJ1-1, with 7 bases identical to TRBD1. J lost 5 bases, V lost 8 bases, and 8 bases had no gene match. The CDR3 totals 13 residues. CDR1 and CDR2 from the germline V gene are SGHTA and FQGNSA. In DNA form, the CDR3 reads TGTGCCAGCCGCAGGGGGGTAGAGACTGAAGCTTTCTTT. It translates to CASRRGVETEAFF.

This clonotype was counted many times. The chain couples TRBV3-1 to TRBJ1-2; the D is unclear. The CDR3 runs to 14 residues. The germline CDR1 and CDR2 sequences are LGHDT and YNNKEL (reference sequence). V was trimmed by 4 bases and J by 3 bases, leaving 12 bases between them. CDR3 sequence reads: CASSPPDGYYGYTF. The CDR3 DNA reads TGTGCCAGCAGCCCTCCTGACGGTTACTATGGCTACACCTTC.

This clonotype was counted a few times. This sequence joins TRBV12-3 or TRBV12-4 and TRBJ1-2, with D perhaps matching TRBD1 (5 bases). The V end was cut by 3 bases, the J end by 7 bases, with 15 bases between. The CDR3 length is 14 residues. The CDR3 sequence: CASSLGRVEVGYTF. In DNA, the CDR3 is TGTGCCAGCAGTTTGGGCAGGGTAGAAGTTGGCTACACCTTC.

The rearrangement links TRBV6-6 to TRBJ1-1, with no clear D. CDR1 and CDR2 (germline): MNHNY, SVGAGI (reference sequence). This CDR3 is 14 amino acids long. V was cut by 2 bases and J by 6 bases, with 13 bases left in between. CDR3 bases: TGTGCCAGCAGTTACGTCGGCGATGAGCCTGAAGCTTTCTTT. It is translated as CASSYVGDEPEAFF.

The V call is TRBV7-2, the J call TRBJ1-1; possibly TRBD1 for D (6 bases). The germline gives CDR1 SGHTA, CDR2 FQGNSA. This CDR3 comprises 16 residues. The V and J ends lost 4 bases and 0 bases respectively, with 15 bases between them. CDR3 in amino acids: CASSSNLRGLNTEAFF. The CDR3 coding sequence is TGTGCCAGCAGCTCGAACCTCAGGGGACTGAACACTGAAGCTTTCTTT.

V usage is TRBV7-9 and J usage is TRBJ2-1; maybe TRBD1 (6 bases). V was cut by 4 bases and J by 15 bases, with 13 bases left in between. Germline V lookup: CDR1 SEHNR, CDR2 FQNEAQ (reference sequence). The CDR3 extends over 11 amino acids. CDR3 DNA: TGTGCCAGCAGCTCGGGACACTGGTTGTTCTTC. This encodes CASSSGHWLFF.

This clonotype appeared a few times. J is TRBJ1-1 and V is TRBV7-6; a possible D gene is TRBD1 (5 bases). V shed 1 base and J shed 10 bases, with 13 bases lying between them. The germline V gene has CDR1 SGHVS and CDR2 FNYEAQ. The CDR3 contains 13 residues. The CDR3 reads CASSLGGAGLAFF. The DNA of the CDR3 is TGTGCCAGCAGCTTAGGAGGTGCAGGGTTAGCTTTCTTT.

This clonotype was seen a few times. The V and J genes are TRBV7-2 and TRBJ1-2; D is uncertain. In germline, CDR1 is SGHTA, CDR2 FQGNSA. Trimming stripped 2 bases from V and 5 bases from J, with 6 bases between. The CDR3 has 12 residues. CDR3 DNA: TGTGCCAGCAGCTTACGCCGGTATGGCTACACCTTC. This codes for CASSLRRYGYTF.

This rearrangement joins TRBV9 to TRBJ2-2, with D tentatively TRBD1 or TRBD2 (5 bases each). In germline, CDR1 is SGDLS, CDR2 YYNGEE. The V and J ends lost 4 bases and 0 bases respectively, with 16 bases between them. The CDR3 totals 17 residues. CDR3 sequence (DNA): TGTGCCAGCAGCCTTCCCGGGGCAGGGTCGAACACCGGGGAGCTGTTTTTT. Residues: CASSLPGAGSNTGELFF.

There are a few counts of this clonotype. The chain employs TRBV5-5 and TRBJ1-6, with 7 bases matching TRBD1. There are 14 residues in the CDR3. J lost 7 bases, V lost 4 bases, and 5 bases had no gene match. Germline V gives CDR1 SGHKS, CDR2 YYEKEE (reference sequence). CDR3: CASSPTGDNSPLHF. The CDR3 DNA follows: TGTGCCAGCAGCCCTACAGGGGACAATTCACCCCTCCACTTT. Using reference TRBV5-5 and TRBJ1-6 for the parts outside the CDR3, the full variable domain is DAGVTQSPTHLIKTRGQQVTLRCSPISGHKSVSWYQQVLGQGPQFIFQYYEKEERGRGNFPDRFSARQFPNYSSELNVNALLLGDSALYLCASSPTGDNSPLHFGNGTRLTVT.